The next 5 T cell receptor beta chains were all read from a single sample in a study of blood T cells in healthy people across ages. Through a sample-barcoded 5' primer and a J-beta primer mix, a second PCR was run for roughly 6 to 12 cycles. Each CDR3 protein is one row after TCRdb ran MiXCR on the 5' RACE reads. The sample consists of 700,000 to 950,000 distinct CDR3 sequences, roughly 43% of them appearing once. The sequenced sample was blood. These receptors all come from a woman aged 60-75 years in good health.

In DNA form, the CDR3 reads TGCGCCAGCAGCTCGCCCAGAGGGGATGGCTACACCTTC. Translating gives CASSSPRGDGYTF. This chain uses TRBV5-1 with TRBJ1-2; D possibly corresponds to TRBD1 (5 bases). Germline CDR1 reads SGHRS; CDR2 reads YFSETQ. Trimming took 3 bases from V and 6 from J, leaving 12 bases between them. There are 13 residues in the CDR3.

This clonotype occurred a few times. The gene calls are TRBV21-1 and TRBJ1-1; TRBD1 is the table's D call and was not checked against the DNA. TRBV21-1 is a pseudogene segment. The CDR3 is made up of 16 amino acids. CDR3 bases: TGTGCCAGCAGCAAAGTAAGGACAGATCGGGGTACTGAAGCTTTCTTT. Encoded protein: CASSKVRTDRGTEAFF.

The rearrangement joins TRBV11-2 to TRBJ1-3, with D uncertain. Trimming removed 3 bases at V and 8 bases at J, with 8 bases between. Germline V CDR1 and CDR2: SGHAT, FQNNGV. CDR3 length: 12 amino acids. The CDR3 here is CASSFITDTIYF. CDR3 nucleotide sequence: TGTGCCAGCAGCTTTATTACGGACACCATATATTTT. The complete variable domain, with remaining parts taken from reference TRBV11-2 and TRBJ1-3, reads EAGVAQSPRYKIIEKRQSVAFWCNPISGHATLYWYQQILGQGPKLLIQFQNNGVVDDSQLPKDRFSAERLKGVDSTLKIQPAKLEDSAVYLCASSFITDTIYFGEGSWLTVV.

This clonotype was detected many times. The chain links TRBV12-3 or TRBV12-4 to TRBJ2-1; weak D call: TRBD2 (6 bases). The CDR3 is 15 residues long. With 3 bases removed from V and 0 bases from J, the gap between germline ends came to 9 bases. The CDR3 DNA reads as TGTGCCAGCAGTTTCCCCGGGAGCTCCTACAATGAGCAGTTCTTC. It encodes CASSFPGSSYNEQFF.

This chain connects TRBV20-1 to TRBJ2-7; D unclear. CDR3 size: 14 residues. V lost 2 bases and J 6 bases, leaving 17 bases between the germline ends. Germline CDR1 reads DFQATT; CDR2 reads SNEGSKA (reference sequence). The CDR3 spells CSARTADSFVEQYF. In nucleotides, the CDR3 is TGCAGTGCTAGAACAGCAGATTCATTTGTCGAGCAGTACTTC.